The following is a T cell receptor (beta chain) sequence with its context. What it binds is not known. RNA transcripts served as the template for amplifying TCR beta CDR3 regions. First-round RT-PCR with HTBI primers amplified the TCR CDR3 region. TCRdb redid the calling of the multiplex PCR reads with MiXCR, one entry per CDR3 protein. The repertoire holds around 620,000 distinct CDR3 sequences, with 46% as singletons. The data stem from a study of T cells in Graves' hyperthyroidism and ophthalmopathy. Study results and caveats: In the blood, most expanded thyroid clonotypes above 0.001 appeared as well.

The CDR3 runs to 13 residues. Trimming pared 7 bases from V and 5 bases from J, leaving 11 bases between. Germline-derived CDR1 and CDR2 are MNHEY and SMNVEV (reference sequence). Diagnosis relied on clinical symptoms, serum thyroxine and TRAb, thyroid ultrasound and orbital computed tomography. The TCR was taken from an adult woman with Graves' disease, either hyperthyroidism or ophthalmopathy (not recorded which). The specimen sequenced was peripheral blood or thyroid tissue (not recorded which). The chain couples TRBV27 to TRBJ2-2; D is uncertain. CDR3 DNA sequence: TGTGCCAGCACCCTAGGTGGAACCGGGGAGCTGTTTTTT. It translates to CASTLGGTGELFF.